The clone carrying this TCR beta chain was seen once. This sample was included in a study of cytomegalovirus exposure and HLA in healthy donors. V lost 1 base and J lost 5, with 9 bases in between. Germline V gene data show CDR1 as SEHNR and CDR2 as FQNEAQ (reference sequence). The CDR3 length is 13 residues. Produced via immunoSEQ multiplex PCR; TCRdb's table is partial and in-frame only. The sample holds roughly 140,000 clones, about 87% seen once. This receptor was identified in a young man in good health and CMV-seropositive. The sequenced material came from PBMCs. The chain couples TRBV7-9 to TRBJ2-7; TRBD2 might be the D (6 bases). The CDR3 bases are TGTGCCAGCAGCTTAGGTCTAGCGAACGAGCAGTACTTC. This gives the protein CASSLGLANEQYF.